The 22 T cell receptor beta chains listed next were all sequenced from one sample in a study of blood T cell repertoires in COVID-19. Assay used: immunoSEQ multiplex PCR; TCRdb lists only in-frame clones, some missing. The profile covers around 330,000 clones, with around 89% appearing a single time and roughly 4.1% taken by the ten largest. The sample was peripheral blood. These TCRs come from a woman aged 50 to 60 with active or convalescent COVID-19.

The chain employs TRBV30 and TRBJ2-5; 12 bases are shared with TRBD1. The CDR3 length is 14 residues. Germline loops: CDR1 GTSNPN, CDR2 SVGIG (reference sequence). J lost 4 bases, V lost 1 base, and 1 base had no gene match. CDR3 sequence reads: CAWSGDRGRETQYF. For the CDR3, the DNA is TGTGCCTGGAGTGGGGACAGGGGGCGAGAGACCCAGTACTTC.

DNA of the CDR3: TGCGCCAGCAGCCAAGGAAGGACAGGGTCGGTCTACGAGCAGTACTTC. Amino acid sequence: CASSQGRTGSVYEQYF. The V call is TRBV4-1, the J call TRBJ2-7, with TRBD1 matching 8 bases. The CDR3 runs 16 residues. Germline trimming cut 1 base from V and 3 bases from J; bases unmatched to any gene: 8. The V gene's germline CDR1 is MGHRA and CDR2 YSYEKL.

J is TRBJ2-3 and V is TRBV2; no clear D. CDR1 and CDR2 (germline): SNHLY, FYNNEI. Trimming cost V 7 bases and J 3 bases, with 5 bases left between them. There are 11 residues in the CDR3. Here the CDR3 DNA reads TGTGCCAGCACCATTACAGATACGCAGTATTTT. Its translation is CASTITDTQYF.

The chain has TRBV4-1 and TRBJ2-7; 8 nucleotides align to TRBD2. Germline CDR1 and CDR2: MGHRA and YSYEKL. V trimming: 0 bases; J trimming: 3 bases; junction bases outside the gene matches: 10. The CDR3 extends over 17 amino acids. CDR3 sequence: CASSQDAGGVNYYEQYF. Here the CDR3 DNA reads TGCGCCAGCAGCCAAGACGCCGGGGGGGTGAACTACTACGAGCAGTACTTC.

V gene TRBV27 combines with J gene TRBJ2-3, with TRBD2 matching over 12 bases. The length of the CDR3 is 15 residues. J lost 2 bases, V lost 5 bases, and 2 bases had no gene match. The germline CDR1 and CDR2 sequences are MNHEY and SMNVEV (reference sequence). CDR3 in DNA: TGTGCCAGCAGTCCTAGCGGGAGGGTCACAGATACGCAGTATTTT. This sequence encodes CASSPSGRVTDTQYF.

J is TRBJ2-1 and V is TRBV6-2 or TRBV6-3; no clear D. Per the germline V gene, CDR1 is MNHEY and CDR2 is SVGEGT. The V end was cut by 2 bases, the J end by 6 bases, with 5 bases between. The CDR3 runs to 12 residues. Here the CDR3 DNA reads TGTGCCAGCAGTTACCCCAGCAATGAGCAGTTCTTC. This sequence encodes CASSYPSNEQFF.

The gene calls are TRBV12-3 or TRBV12-4 and TRBJ1-6; TRBD1 matches at 8 bases. V trimming: 3 bases; J trimming: 10 bases; junction bases outside the gene matches: 2. The CDR3 is 13 residues long. The CDR3 DNA is TGTGCCAGCAGTTTCAGGGGGCTCTCACCCCTCCACTTT. This gives the protein CASSFRGLSPLHF.

The rearrangement joins TRBV2 to TRBJ1-6; D may be TRBD1 (5 bases). The CDR3 covers 14 residues. Germline CDR1 reads SNHLY; CDR2 reads FYNNEI. Deletions cut 3 bases from V and 8 bases from J, with 11 bases between. Written as DNA, the CDR3 is TGTGCCAGCAGTGAGGCAGGGTATGATTCACCCCTCCACTTT. Translating gives CASSEAGYDSPLHF.

The J gene is TRBJ1-1, the V gene TRBV6-5; D may be TRBD1 (6 bases). Trimming took off 4 bases at V and 4 bases at J, with 16 bases between the two ends. The CDR3 loop spans 15 amino acids. Germline V gives CDR1 MNHEY, CDR2 SVGAGI. The CDR3 region is CASSSPSRGFTEAFF. As DNA, the CDR3 is TGTGCCAGCAGTTCACCTAGCAGGGGATTCACTGAAGCTTTCTTT.

The genes are TRBV20-1 and TRBJ1-1; D is perhaps TRBD1 (6 bases). Germline-derived CDR1 and CDR2 are DFQATT and SNEGSKA (reference sequence). V was clipped by 1 base and J by 10 bases, with 10 bases between them. This CDR3 is 11 amino acids long. In DNA, the CDR3 is TGCAGTGCTAGAGTGCCCAGGGGAGCTTTCTTT. It codes for CSARVPRGAFF.

V usage is TRBV27 and J usage is TRBJ2-3; D might be TRBD2 (6 bases). This CDR3 is 15 amino acids long. V was pared by 3 bases and J by 1 base, with 11 bases between. Germline values: CDR1 MNHEY, CDR2 SMNVEV (reference sequence). DNA for the CDR3: TGTGCCAGCAGTTTTTACGGGGGAGGCACAGATACGCAGTATTTT. Translation gives CASSFYGGGTDTQYF.

V gene TRBV10-2 combines with J gene TRBJ1-5; D possibly corresponds to TRBD1 (6 bases). The CDR3 is made up of 13 amino acids. The V end lost 7 bases, the J end lost 6 bases, and 13 bases lay between the germline ends. Germline V gene sequence: CDR1 WSHSY, CDR2 SAAADI. The CDR3 is CASMPGVFQPQHF. CDR3 bases: TGCGCCAGCATGCCAGGGGTATTTCAGCCCCAGCATTTT.

The chain carries TRBV5-5 and TRBJ2-3, with 8 bases lining up with TRBD2. V dropped 5 bases and J dropped 5; count of bases not matched to a gene: 16. The germline V gene encodes CDR1 SGHKS and CDR2 YYEKEE (reference sequence). The CDR3 runs 17 residues. DNA of the CDR3: TGTGCCAGCAGTGTAGATGGAGCGGGAGCAGGGAAAGATACGCAGTATTTT. It codes for CASSVDGAGAGKDTQYF.

The chain is built from TRBV4-1 and TRBJ1-1; 7 nucleotides align to TRBD1. This CDR3 spans 16 amino acids. Germline V gives CDR1 MGHRA, CDR2 YSYEKL. J gave up 2 bases and V 1 base, and 7 bases lay outside the gene matches. CDR3 sequence reads: CASSQGRTGENTEAFF. In DNA, the CDR3 is TGCGCCAGCAGCCAAGGCAGGACAGGTGAAAACACTGAAGCTTTCTTT.

The chain employs TRBV3-1 (or the pseudogene TRBV3-2) and TRBJ2-7; possible D gene TRBD1, 5 bases. The CDR3 is 16 amino acids. Trimming pared 4 bases from V and 2 bases from J, leaving 18 bases between. Germline CDR1 is LGHDT and CDR2 is YNNKEL (reference sequence). CDR3 in amino acids: CASSLAGISPTYEQYF. The CDR3 nucleotides read TGTGCCAGCAGCCTAGCAGGGATTTCTCCGACCTACGAGCAGTACTTC.

There are a few counts of this clone. The chain employs TRBV27 and TRBJ2-7, with 14 nucleotides matching TRBD2. Germline V lookup: CDR1 MNHEY, CDR2 SMNVEV (reference sequence). Trimming cost V 6 bases and J 5 bases; bases outside gene matches: 6. The CDR3 consists of 15 residues. CDR3 amino acids: CASSSGLAGGHEQYF. In nucleotides, the CDR3 is TGTGCCAGCAGCTCTGGACTAGCGGGAGGCCACGAGCAGTACTTC.

The V call is TRBV19, the J call TRBJ1-2; 7 bases align to TRBD1. Germline values: CDR1 LNHDA, CDR2 SQIVND (reference sequence). V dropped 10 bases and J dropped 7; count of bases not matched to a gene: 6. CDR3 size: 11 residues. CDR3 amino acids: CAIQTGFGYTF. The CDR3, as DNA: TGTGCCATTCAGACAGGGTTTGGCTACACCTTC.

This chain connects TRBV7-2 to TRBJ2-1; D is uncertain. The CDR3 totals 13 residues. Germline-derived CDR1 and CDR2 are SGHTA and FQGNSA. Deletions cut 0 bases from V and 6 bases from J, with 6 bases between. The CDR3 loop reads CASSLARVNEQFF. Here the CDR3 DNA reads TGTGCCAGCAGCTTAGCGAGAGTCAATGAGCAGTTCTTC.

The chain has TRBV9 and TRBJ2-3; TRBD2 aligns across 8 bases. V lost 3 bases and J lost 8; bases outside the gene matches: 5. The CDR3 is 13 amino acids. Germline V lookup: CDR1 SGDLS, CDR2 YYNGEE. The DNA of the CDR3 is TGTGCCAGCAGCGGAGCGGGAGAGGGTACGCAGTATTTT. Translation: CASSGAGEGTQYF. Full variable domain (rest looked up from reference TRBV9 and TRBJ2-3): DSGVTQTPKHLITATGQRVTLRCSPRSGDLSVYWYQQSLDQGLQFLIQYYNGEERAKGNILERFSAQQFPDLHSELNLSSLELGDSALYFCASSGAGEGTQYFGPGTRLTVL.

This clone occurred once. V usage is TRBV20-1 and J usage is TRBJ1-2; no firm D call. Trimming removed 5 bases from V and 6 bases from J, with 4 bases in between. The CDR3 extends over 9 amino acids. The germline CDR1 and CDR2 sequences are DFQATT and SNEGSKA (reference sequence). CDR3 DNA: TGCAGTGCTCTTAATGGCTACACCTTC. Residues: CSALNGYTF.

The chain recombines TRBV29-1 with TRBJ1-4; 9 bases agree with TRBD1. CDR3 size: 14 residues. Looked up from germline, CDR1 is SQVTM and CDR2 is ANQGSEA. J was trimmed by 7 bases and V by 5 bases; bases with no gene match: 8. The CDR3 reads CSVSTGTGSEKLFF. In DNA, the CDR3 is TGCAGCGTTTCGACCGGGACAGGGAGTGAAAAACTGTTTTTT. Using reference TRBV29-1 and TRBJ1-4 for the parts outside the CDR3, the full variable domain is SAVISQKPSRDICQRGTSLTIQCQVDSQVTMMFWYRQQPGQSLTLIATANQGSEATYESGFVIDKFPISRPNLTFSTLTVSNMSPEDSSIYLCSVSTGTGSEKLFFGSGTQLSVL.

The V and J genes are TRBV19 and TRBJ1-1; 7 bases align to TRBD1. CDR3 length equals 15 residues. Germline V gene sequence: CDR1 LNHDA, CDR2 SQIVND (reference sequence). V gave up 4 bases and J gave up 0 bases; unmatched junction bases: 5. CDR3 nucleotide sequence: TGTGCCAGTAGTAACCGGGACAGAGTGAACACTGAAGCTTTCTTT. This translates into CASSNRDRVNTEAFF.